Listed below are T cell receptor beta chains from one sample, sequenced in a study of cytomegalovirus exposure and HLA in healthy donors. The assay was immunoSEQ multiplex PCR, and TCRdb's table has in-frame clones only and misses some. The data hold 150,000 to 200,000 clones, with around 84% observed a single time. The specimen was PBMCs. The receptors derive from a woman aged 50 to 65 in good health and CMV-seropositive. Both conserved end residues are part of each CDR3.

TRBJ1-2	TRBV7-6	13	CASSLDQADGYTF
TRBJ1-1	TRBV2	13	CASSEGSLTEAFF
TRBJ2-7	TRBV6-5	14	CASNPTHRGSEQYF
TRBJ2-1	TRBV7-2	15	CASSPGGPRYNEQFF
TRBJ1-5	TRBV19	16	CASTPPGLSFNQPQHF
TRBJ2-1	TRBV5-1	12	CASSPGYNEQFF
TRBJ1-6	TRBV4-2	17	CASSRPPTGTGDSPLHF
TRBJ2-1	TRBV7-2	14	CASSLEQGGNEQFF
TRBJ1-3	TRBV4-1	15	CASSPNTGGGNTIYF
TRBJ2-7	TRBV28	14	CASSLNRPPGEQYF
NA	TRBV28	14	CASKLAGSSYEQYF
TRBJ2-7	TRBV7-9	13	CASSIRDRPHQYF
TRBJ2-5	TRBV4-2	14	CASSQLAGEETQYF
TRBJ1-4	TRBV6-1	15	CASSSRQLTNEKLFF
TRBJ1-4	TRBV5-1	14	CASSLGGDNEKLFF
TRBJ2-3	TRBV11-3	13	CASGTDRSDTQYF
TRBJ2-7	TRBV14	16	CASSRQRTGLPYEQYF
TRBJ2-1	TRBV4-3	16	CASSQGSQRGYNEQFF
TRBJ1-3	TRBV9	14	CASSGTGAGNTIYF
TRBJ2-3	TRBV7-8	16	CASSWGTGGSTDTQYF
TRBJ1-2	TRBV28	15	CASSIKGARHYGYTF
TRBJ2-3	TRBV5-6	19	CASSLDPLQAGLSTDTQYF
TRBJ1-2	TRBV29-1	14	CSVEQAGGGYGYTF
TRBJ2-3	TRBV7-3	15	CASSLSVQSTDTQYF
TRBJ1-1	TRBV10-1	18	CASSESPPGQGMNTEAFF
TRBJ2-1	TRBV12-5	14	CASGPGLAGNEQFF
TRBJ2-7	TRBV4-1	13	CASSQDIIDEQYF
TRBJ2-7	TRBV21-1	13	CASSKTGGLEQYF
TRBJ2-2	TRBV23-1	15	CASSQSSANTGELFF
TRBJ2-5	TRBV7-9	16	CASSPRGSGAQETQYF
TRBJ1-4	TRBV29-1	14	CSVNVGTGVEKLFF
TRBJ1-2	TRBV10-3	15	CAIRAGTGGSYGYTF
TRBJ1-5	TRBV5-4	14	CASSLGLQDQPQHF
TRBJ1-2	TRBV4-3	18	CASSQDLGRGGDNYGYTF
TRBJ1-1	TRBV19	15	CASSLQVFGNTEAFF
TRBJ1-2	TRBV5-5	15	CASNRGTGTFYGYTF
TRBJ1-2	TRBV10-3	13	CATTDSRADGYTF
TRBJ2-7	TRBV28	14	CASFLTGASYEQYF
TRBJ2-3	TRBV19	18	CASSIIRGGALDSDTQYF
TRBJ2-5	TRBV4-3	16	CASSQGLAGGQETQYF
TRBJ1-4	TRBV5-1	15	CASSLLTGGDEKLFF
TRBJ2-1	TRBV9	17	CASSATSGGAENNEQFF
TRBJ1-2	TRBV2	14	CASSDEGADYGYTF
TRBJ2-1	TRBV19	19	CASSMPDWGERGGRNEQFF
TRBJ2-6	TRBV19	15	CASSIPGPGANVLTF
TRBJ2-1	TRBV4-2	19	CASSQDGSGGVSSYNEQFF
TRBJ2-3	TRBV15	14	CATRGGGLQWAQYF
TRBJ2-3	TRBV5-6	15	CASSLTSGGGDTQYF
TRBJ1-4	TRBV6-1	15	CASTLLGQGNEKLFF
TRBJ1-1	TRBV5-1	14	CASSPGTGNTEAFF
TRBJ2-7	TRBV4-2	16	CASSKSFSGGLYEQYF
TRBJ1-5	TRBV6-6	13	CASSPNFNQPQHF
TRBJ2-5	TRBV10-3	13	CAISESRAETQYF
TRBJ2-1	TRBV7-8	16	CASSPGGGSSYNEQFF
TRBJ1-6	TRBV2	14	CASSVLQDNSPLHF
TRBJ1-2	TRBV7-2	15	CASSFDDRRYYGYTF